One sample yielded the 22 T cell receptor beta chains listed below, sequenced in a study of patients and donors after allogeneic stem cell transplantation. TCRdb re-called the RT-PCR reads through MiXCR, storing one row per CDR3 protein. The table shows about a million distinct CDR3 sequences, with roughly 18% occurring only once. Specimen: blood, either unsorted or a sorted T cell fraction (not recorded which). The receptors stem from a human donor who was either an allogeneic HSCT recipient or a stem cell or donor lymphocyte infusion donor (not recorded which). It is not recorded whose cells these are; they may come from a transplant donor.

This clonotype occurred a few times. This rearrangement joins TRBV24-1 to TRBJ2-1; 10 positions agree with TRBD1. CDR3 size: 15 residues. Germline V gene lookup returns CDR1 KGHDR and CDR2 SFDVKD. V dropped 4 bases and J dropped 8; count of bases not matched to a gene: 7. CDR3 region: CATSEFGDRGYEQFF. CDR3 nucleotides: TGTGCCACCAGTGAGTTCGGGGACAGGGGTTATGAGCAGTTCTTC.

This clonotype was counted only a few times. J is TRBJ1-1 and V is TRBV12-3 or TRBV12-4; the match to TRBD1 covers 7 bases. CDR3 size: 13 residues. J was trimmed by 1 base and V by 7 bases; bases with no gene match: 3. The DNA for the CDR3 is TGTGCCAGCAAACAGGGGCGGAACACTGAAGCTTTCTTT. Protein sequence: CASKQGRNTEAFF.

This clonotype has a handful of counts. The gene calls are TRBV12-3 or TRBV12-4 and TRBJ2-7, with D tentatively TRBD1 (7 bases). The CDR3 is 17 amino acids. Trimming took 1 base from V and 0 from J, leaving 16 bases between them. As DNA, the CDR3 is TGTGCCAGCAGTTTAGTCCGGAGGCGGGACAGCTCCTACGAGCAGTACTTC. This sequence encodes CASSLVRRRDSSYEQYF.

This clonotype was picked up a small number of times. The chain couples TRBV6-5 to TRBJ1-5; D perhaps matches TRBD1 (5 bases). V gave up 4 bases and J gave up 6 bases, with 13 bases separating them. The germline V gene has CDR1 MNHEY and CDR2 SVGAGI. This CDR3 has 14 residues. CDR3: CASSLRGIGQPQHF. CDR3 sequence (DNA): TGTGCCAGCAGTTTGAGGGGAATAGGTCAGCCCCAGCATTTT.

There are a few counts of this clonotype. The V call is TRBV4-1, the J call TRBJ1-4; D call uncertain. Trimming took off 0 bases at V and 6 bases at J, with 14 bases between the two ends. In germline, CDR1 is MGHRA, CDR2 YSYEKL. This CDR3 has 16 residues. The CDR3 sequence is CASSQDRNRGYEKLFF. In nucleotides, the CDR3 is TGCGCCAGCAGCCAAGATAGGAACCGCGGGTATGAAAAACTGTTTTTT.

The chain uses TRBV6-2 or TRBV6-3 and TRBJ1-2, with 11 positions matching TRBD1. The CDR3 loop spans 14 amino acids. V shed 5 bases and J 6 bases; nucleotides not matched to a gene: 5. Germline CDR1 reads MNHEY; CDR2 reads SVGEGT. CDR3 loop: CASSEDRGPDGYTF. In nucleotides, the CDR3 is TGTGCCAGCAGTGAGGACAGGGGGCCAGATGGCTACACCTTC.

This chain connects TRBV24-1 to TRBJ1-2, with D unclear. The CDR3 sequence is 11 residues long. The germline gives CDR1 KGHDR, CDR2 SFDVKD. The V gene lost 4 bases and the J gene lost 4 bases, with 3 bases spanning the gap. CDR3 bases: TGTGCCACCAGTGACCTCTATGGCTACACCTTC. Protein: CATSDLYGYTF.

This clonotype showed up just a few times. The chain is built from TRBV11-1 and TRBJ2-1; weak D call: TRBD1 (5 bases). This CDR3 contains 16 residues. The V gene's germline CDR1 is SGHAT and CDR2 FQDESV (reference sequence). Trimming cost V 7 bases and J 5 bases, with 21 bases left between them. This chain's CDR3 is CASTTGWGRNDNEQFF. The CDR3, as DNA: TGTGCCAGCACCACCGGATGGGGCCGGAATGACAATGAGCAGTTCTTC.

In nucleotides, the CDR3 is TGTGCCATCAGTGAGTCGGGGGGAAATTCACCCCTCCACTTT. Translated, it gives CAISESGGNSPLHF. This chain links TRBV10-3 with TRBJ1-6, with D possibly matching TRBD1 (5 bases). CDR1 and CDR2 (germline): ENHRY, SYGVKD. The CDR3 has 14 residues. Trimming stripped 0 bases from V and 7 bases from J, with 7 bases between.

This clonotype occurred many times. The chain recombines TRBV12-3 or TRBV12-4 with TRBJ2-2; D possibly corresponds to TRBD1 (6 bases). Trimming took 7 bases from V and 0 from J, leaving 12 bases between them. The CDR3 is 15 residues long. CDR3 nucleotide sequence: TGTGCCAGCACCCCGACAGGTTCGAACACCGGGGAGCTGTTTTTT. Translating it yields CASTPTGSNTGELFF.

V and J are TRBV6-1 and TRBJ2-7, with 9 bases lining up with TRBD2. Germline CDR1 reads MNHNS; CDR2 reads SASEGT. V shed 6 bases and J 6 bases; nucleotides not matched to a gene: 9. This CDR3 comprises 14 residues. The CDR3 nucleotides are TGTGCCAGCAGACGCTCGGGACTAGCTCTCGAGCAGTACTTC. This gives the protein CASRRSGLALEQYF.

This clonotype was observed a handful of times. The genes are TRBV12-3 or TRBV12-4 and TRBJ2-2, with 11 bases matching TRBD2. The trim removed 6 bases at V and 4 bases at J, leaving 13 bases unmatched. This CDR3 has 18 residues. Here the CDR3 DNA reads TGTGCCAGCAGAACCCCCTTAGCGGGGGGGCCTATCACCGGGGAGCTGTTTTTT. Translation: CASRTPLAGGPITGELFF.

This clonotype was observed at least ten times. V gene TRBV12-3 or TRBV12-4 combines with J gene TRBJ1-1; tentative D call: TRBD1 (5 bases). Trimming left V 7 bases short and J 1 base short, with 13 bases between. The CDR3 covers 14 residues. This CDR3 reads CASIVGAQNTEAFF. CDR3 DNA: TGTGCCAGCATCGTCGGGGCTCAGAACACTGAAGCTTTCTTT.

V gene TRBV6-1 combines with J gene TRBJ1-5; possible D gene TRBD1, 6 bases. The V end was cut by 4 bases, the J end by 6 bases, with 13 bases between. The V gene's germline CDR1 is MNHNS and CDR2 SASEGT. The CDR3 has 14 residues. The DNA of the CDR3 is TGTGCCAGCAGTGGGGAGCAGGGGATTCAGCCCCAGCATTTT. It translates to CASSGEQGIQPQHF.

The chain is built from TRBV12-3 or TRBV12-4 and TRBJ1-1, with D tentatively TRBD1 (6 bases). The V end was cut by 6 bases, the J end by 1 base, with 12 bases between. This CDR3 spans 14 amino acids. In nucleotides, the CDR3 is TGTGCCAGCAGAGTCTCGACAGGGAACACTGAAGCTTTCTTT. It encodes CASRVSTGNTEAFF.

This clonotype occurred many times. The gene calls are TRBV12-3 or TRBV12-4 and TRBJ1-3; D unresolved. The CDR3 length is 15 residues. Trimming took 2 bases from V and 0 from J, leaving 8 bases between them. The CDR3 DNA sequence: TGTGCCAGCAGTTTATACCGAGACTCTGGAAACACCATATATTTT. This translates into CASSLYRDSGNTIYF.

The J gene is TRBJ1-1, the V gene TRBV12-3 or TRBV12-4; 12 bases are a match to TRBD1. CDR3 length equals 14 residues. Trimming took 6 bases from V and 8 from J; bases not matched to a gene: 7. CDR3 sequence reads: CASRGTGGGKEAFF. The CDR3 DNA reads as TGTGCCAGCAGGGGGACAGGGGGCGGAAAGGAAGCTTTCTTT.

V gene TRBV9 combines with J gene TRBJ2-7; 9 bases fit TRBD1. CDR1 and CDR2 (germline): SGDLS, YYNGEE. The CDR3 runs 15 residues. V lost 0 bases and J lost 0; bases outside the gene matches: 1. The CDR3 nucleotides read TGTGCCAGCAGCGTAGAGGGACAGGGCTCCTACGAGCAGTACTTC. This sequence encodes CASSVEGQGSYEQYF.

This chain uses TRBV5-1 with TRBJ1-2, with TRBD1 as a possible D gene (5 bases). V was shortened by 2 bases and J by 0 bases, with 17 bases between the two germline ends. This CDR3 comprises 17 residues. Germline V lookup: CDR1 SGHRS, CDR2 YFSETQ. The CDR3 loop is CASSLGRGPTSNYGYTF. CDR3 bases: TGCGCCAGCAGCTTAGGTAGGGGACCTACCTCTAACTATGGCTACACCTTC. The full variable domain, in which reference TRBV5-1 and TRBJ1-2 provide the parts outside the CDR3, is KAGVTQTPRYLIKTRGQQVTLSCSPISGHRSVSWYQQTPGQGLQFLFEYFSETQRNKGNFPGRFSGRQFSNSRSEMNVSTLELGDSALYLCASSLGRGPTSNYGYTFGSGTRLTVV.

The CDR3 region is CASSPESSYNEQFF. The CDR3 DNA sequence: TGTGCCAGCAGCCCCGAAAGCTCCTACAATGAGCAGTTCTTC. The rearrangement links TRBV4-2 to TRBJ2-1; no definite D call. Germline V CDR1 and CDR2: LGHNA, YNFKEQ. The CDR3 covers 14 residues. The ends were cut back, 4 bases at V and 0 bases at J, with 7 bases in the middle.

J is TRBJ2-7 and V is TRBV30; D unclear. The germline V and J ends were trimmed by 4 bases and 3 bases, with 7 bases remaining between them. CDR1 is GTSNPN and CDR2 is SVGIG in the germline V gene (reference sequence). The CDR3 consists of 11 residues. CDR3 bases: TGTGCCTGGACCGATTACTACGAGCAGTACTTC. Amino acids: CAWTDYYEQYF. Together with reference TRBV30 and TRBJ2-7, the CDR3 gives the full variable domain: SQTIHQWPATLVQPVGSPLSLECTVEGTSNPNLYWYRQAAGRGLQLLFYSVGIGQISSEVPQNLSASRPQDRQFILSSKKLLLSDSGFYLCAWTDYYEQYFGPGTRLTVT.

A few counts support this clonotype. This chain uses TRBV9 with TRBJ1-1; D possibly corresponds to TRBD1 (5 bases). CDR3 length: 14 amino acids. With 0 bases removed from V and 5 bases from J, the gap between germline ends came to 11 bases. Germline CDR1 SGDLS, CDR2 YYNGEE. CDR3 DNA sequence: TGTGCCAGCAGCGTAGACCCGGGGGGAACTGAAGCTTTCTTT. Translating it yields CASSVDPGGTEAFF.